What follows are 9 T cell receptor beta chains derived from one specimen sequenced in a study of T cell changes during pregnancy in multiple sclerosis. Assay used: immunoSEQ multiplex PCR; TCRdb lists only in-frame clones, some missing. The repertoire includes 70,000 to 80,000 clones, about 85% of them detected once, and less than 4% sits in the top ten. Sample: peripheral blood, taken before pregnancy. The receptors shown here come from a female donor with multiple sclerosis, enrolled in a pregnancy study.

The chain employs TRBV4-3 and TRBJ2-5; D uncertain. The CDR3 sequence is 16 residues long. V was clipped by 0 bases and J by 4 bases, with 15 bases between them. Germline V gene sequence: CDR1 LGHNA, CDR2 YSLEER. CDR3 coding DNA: TGCGCCAGCAGCCAAGATGAGAGGAAATCCGGAGAGACCCAGTACTTC. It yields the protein CASSQDERKSGETQYF.

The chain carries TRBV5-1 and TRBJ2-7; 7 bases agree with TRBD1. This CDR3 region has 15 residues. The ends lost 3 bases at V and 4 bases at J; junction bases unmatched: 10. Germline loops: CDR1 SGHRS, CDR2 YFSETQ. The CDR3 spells CASSYLSGTEYEQYF. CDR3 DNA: TGCGCCAGCAGCTACCTTTCCGGGACAGAATACGAGCAGTACTTC. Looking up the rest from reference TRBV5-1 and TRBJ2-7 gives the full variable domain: KAGVTQTPRYLIKTRGQQVTLSCSPISGHRSVSWYQQTPGQGLQFLFEYFSETQRNKGNFPGRFSGRQFSNSRSEMNVSTLELGDSALYLCASSYLSGTEYEQYFGPGTRLTVT.

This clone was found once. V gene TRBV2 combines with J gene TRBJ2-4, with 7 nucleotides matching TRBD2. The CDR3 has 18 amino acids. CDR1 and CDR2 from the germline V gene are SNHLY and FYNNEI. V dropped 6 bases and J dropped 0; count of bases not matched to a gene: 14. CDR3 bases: TGTGCCAGCAGGGGCGGGGGAGGGGCCTACCCAGCCAAAAACATTCAGTACTTC. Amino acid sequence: CASRGGGGAYPAKNIQYF.

The CDR3 coding sequence is TGTGCCAGCAGCTTAGAGAAAACAGGGGCCGGGGAGCTGTTTTTT. Protein product: CASSLEKTGAGELFF. The rearrangement links TRBV7-9 to TRBJ2-2, with TRBD1 matching 7 bases. Trimming took 1 base from V and 6 from J; bases not matched to a gene: 5. Germline-derived CDR1 and CDR2 are SEHNR and FQNEAQ (reference sequence). The CDR3 has 15 amino acids.

CDR3 coding DNA: TGTGCCAGCAGCGTAGGGTTAGGTGGGGCCGATGGCTACACCTTC. It encodes CASSVGLGGADGYTF. The chain employs TRBV9 and TRBJ1-2; D is perhaps TRBD1 (5 bases). V dropped 0 bases and J dropped 6 bases, with 15 bases sitting between them. Germline V gene lookup returns CDR1 SGDLS and CDR2 YYNGEE. This CDR3 is built from 15 residues.

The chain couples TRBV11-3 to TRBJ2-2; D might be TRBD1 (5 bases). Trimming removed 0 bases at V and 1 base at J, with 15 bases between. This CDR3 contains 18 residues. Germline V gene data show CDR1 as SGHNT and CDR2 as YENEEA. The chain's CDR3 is CASSLEALGVKNTGELFF. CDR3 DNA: TGTGCCAGCAGCTTAGAGGCCCTAGGGGTCAAGAACACCGGGGAGCTGTTTTTT.

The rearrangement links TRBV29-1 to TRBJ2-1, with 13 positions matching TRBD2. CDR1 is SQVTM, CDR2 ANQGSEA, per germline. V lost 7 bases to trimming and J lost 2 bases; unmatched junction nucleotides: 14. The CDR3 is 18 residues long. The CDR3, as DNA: TGCAGCGCCTCGCCAGGACTAGCGGGAGCGGGCCCCTACAATGAGCAGTTCTTC. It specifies CSASPGLAGAGPYNEQFF.

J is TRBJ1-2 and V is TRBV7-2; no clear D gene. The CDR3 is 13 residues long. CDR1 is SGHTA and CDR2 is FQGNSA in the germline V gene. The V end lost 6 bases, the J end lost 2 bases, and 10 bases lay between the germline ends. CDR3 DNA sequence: TGTGCCAGCAGTCAAGACATGAACTATGGCTACACCTTC. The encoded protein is CASSQDMNYGYTF.

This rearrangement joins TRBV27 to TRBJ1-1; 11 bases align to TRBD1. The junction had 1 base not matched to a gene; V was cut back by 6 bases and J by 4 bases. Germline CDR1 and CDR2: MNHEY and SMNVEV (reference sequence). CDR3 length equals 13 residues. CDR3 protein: CASRGQGGTEAFF. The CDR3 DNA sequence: TGTGCCAGCAGGGGACAGGGGGGCACTGAAGCTTTCTTT.